This T cell receptor (beta chain) is from a study of tumor-infiltrating lymphocytes in primary liver carcinoma. Study-level background: Samples returned roughly 3.5 to 7.5 million productive TCRbeta reads each. Read depth did not differ significantly between tissue types.

The CDR3 loop spans 11 amino acids. Trimming removed 8 bases from V and 8 bases from J, with 10 bases in between. Per the germline V gene, CDR1 is SNHLY and CDR2 is FYNNEI. Both RNA and DNA were isolated together from about 21-30 mg of bulk tissue that had not been sorted. Each individual tumor supplied samples from five separate regions. Whichever tumor sample was examined, it had over 80% viable tumor cells. TCR beta cDNA was made from 450 to 600 ng total RNA with a constant-region primer. Amplification in three nested multiplex PCR rounds with slightly modified ARM-PCR gave rise to TCR beta libraries. Both of the initial two PCR rounds ran for nine to ten cycles and employed TRBV1-TRBV30 forward primers alongside a C-beta reverse primer. One entry per CDR3 protein, called by TCRdb with MiXCR from the multiplex PCR reads. The table has about 74,000 distinct CDR3 sequences, roughly 69% seen once. This clonotype was counted many times.

The chain has TRBV2 and TRBJ2-1; a weak D match, TRBD2 (6 bases). Sample: liver tumor tissue from sampling region 4. Described subset: tumor region T4, right-lateral pole. This clonotype was obtained from a man aged 35 to 55 with primary liver carcinoma and hepatitis B virus infection. The DNA for the CDR3 is TGTGCCAGCGGTCGGGGGTATGAGCAGTTCTTC. It codes for CASGRGYEQFF. Looking up the rest from reference TRBV2 and TRBJ2-1 gives the full variable domain: EPEVTQTPSHQVTQMGQEVILRCVPISNHLYFYWYRQILGQKVEFLVSFYNNEISEKSEIFDDQFSVERPDGSNFTLKIRSTKLEDSAMYFCASGRGYEQFFGPGTRLTVL.